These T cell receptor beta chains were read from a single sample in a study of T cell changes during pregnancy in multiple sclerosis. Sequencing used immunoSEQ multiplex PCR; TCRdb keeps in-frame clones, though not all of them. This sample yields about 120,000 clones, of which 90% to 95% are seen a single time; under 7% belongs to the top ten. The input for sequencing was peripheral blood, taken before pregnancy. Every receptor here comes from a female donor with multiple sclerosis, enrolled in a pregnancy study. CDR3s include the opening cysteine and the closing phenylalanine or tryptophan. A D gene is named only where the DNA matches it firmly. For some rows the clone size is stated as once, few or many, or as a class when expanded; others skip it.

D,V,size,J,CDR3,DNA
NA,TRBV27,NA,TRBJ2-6,CASSSHGQTFLTF,TGTGCCAGCAGTTCCCATGGACAGACCTTCTTGACTTTC
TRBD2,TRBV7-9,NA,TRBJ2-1,CASSPYRPTSGGGFNEQFF,TGTGCCAGCAGTCCTTACCGCCCAACTAGCGGGGGGGGGTTCAATGAGCAGTTCTTC
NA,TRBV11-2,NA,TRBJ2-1,CASSRRGLLGDEQFF,TGTGCCAGCAGCCGGCGTGGACTCCTAGGCGATGAGCAGTTCTTC
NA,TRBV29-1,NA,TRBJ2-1,CSVEGRYNEQFF,TGCAGCGTTGAGGGCAGGTACAATGAGCAGTTCTTC
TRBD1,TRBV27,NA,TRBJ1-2,CASSNHRGGPYGYTF,TGTGCCAGCAGTAATCACAGGGGAGGTCCCTATGGCTACACCTTC
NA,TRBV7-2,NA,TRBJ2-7,CASSFGASSEQYF,TGTGCCAGCAGCTTCGGTGCGTCCTCCGAGCAGTACTTC
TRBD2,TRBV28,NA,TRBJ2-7,CASSFPQRGGGYYEQYF,TGTGCCAGCAGTTTCCCTCAAAGGGGCGGGGGTTACTACGAGCAGTACTTC
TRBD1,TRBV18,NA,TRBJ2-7,CASSPTPGTGLYEQYF,TGTGCCAGCTCACCAACCCCCGGGACAGGACTCTACGAGCAGTACTTC
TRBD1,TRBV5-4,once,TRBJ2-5,CASSSQTGVDQETQYF,TGTGCCAGCAGCAGCCAGACAGGGGTAGACCAAGAGACCCAGTACTTC
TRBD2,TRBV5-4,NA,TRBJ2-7,CASSLAVTSGGASEQYF,TGTGCCAGCAGCTTGGCCGTAACTAGCGGGGGGGCAAGCGAGCAGTACTTC
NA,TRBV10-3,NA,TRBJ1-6,CASSYSRQNNSPLHF,TGTGCCAGCAGTTACTCACGACAGAATAATTCACCCCTCCACTTT
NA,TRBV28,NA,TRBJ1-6,CASSLSPTAPLHF,TGTGCCAGCAGTTTATCCCCTACGGCACCCCTCCACTTT
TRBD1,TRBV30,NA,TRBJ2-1,CAWSRDRASPEEFF,TGTGCCTGGAGTAGGGACAGGGCTTCGCCTGAGGAGTTCTTC
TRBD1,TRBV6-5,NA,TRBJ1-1,CASSSGTGVTEAFF,TGTGCCAGCAGTTCCGGGACAGGGGTCACTGAAGCCTTCTTT
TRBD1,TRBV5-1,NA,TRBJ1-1,CASSLKQGMEAFF,TGCGCCAGCAGCCTAAAACAGGGGATGGAGGCTTTCTTT
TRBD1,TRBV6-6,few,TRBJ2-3,CASSYGQGPDTQYF,TGTGCCAGCAGTTACGGACAGGGCCCAGATACGCAGTATTTT
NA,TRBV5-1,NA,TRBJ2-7,CASSFDSGRSYEQYF,TGCGCCAGCAGTTTCGACAGTGGGAGGTCCTACGAGCAGTACTTC
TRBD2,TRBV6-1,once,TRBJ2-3,CASSGSSSGRITDTQYF,TGTGCCAGCAGTGGATCCTCTAGCGGCCGAATCACAGATACGCAGTATTTT
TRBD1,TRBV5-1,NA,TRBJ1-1,CASTSGTGTEAFF,TGCGCCAGCACATCCGGGACAGGGACTGAAGCTTTCTTT
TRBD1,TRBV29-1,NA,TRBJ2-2,CSVRQGNTGELFF,TGCAGCGTTCGACAGGGCAACACCGGGGAGCTGTTTTTT
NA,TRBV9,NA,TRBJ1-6,CASSVLGQEGSPLHF,TGTGCCAGCAGCGTACTGGGTCAGGAGGGTTCACCCCTCCACTTT
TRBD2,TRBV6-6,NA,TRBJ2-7,CASSIGTSGSSEQYF,TGTGCCAGCAGTATTGGGACTAGCGGGAGTTCCGAGCAGTACTTC
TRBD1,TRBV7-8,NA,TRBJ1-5,CASSLGDRGFGNQPQHF,TGTGCCAGCAGCTTAGGTGACAGGGGATTCGGCAATCAGCCCCAGCATTTT
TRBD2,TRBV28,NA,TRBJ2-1,CASSSPSGRPGEQFF,TGTGCCAGCAGTTCACCTAGCGGGAGGCCGGGTGAGCAGTTCTTC
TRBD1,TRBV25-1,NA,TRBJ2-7,CASSDPPGTGSYEQYF,TGTGCCAGCAGTGACCCGCCCGGGACAGGGTCCTACGAGCAGTACTTC
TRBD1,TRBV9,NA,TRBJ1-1,CASSVPQGNVNTEAFF,TGTGCCAGCAGCGTCCCACAGGGGAACGTGAACACTGAAGCTTTCTTT
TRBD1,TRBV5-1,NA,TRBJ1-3,CASSSGQGTSGNTIYF,TGCGCCAGCAGCTCTGGACAGGGGACCTCTGGAAACACCATATATTTT
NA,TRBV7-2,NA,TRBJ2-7,CASSRDGMSSYEQYF,TGTGCCAGCAGCAGAGACGGGATGTCATCCTACGAGCAGTACTTC
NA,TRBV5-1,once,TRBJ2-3,CASSFGGDSTDTQYF,TGCGCCAGCAGCTTTGGTGGAGATAGCACAGATACGCAGTATTTT
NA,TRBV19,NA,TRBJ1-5,CASSRDYRNNQPQHF,TGTGCCAGTAGTCGGGACTACAGGAACAATCAGCCCCAGCATTTT
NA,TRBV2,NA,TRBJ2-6,CASRAAGANVLTF,TGTGCCAGCAGGGCAGCTGGGGCCAACGTCCTGACTTTC
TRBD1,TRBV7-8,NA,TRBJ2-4,CASSLTTGMFSIQYF,TGTGCCAGCAGTCTTACGACAGGGATGTTTAGCATTCAGTACTTC
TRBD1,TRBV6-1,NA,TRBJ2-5,CASSGDRGRGETQYF,TGTGCCAGCAGTGGGGACAGGGGGCGAGGAGAGACCCAGTACTTC
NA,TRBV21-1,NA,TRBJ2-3,CASSSNTNTQYF,TGTGCCAGCAGCTCAAACACAAATACGCAGTATTTT
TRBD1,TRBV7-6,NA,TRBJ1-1,CASSLSGQGNTEAFF,TGTGCCAGCAGCTTATCCGGACAGGGGAACACTGAAGCTTTCTTT
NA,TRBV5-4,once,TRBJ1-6,CASSLTPGGNSPLHF,TGTGCCAGCAGCTTGACGCCCGGAGGGAATTCACCCCTCCACTTT
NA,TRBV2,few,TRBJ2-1,CASSENQGLRRDEQFF,TGTGCCAGCAGTGAAAATCAGGGGCTCCGCCGCGATGAGCAGTTCTTC
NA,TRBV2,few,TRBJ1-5,CASSELFGQPQHF,TGTGCCAGCAGTGAACTGTTCGGTCAGCCCCAGCATTTT
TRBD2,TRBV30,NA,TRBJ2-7,CAWSRSGTTLF,TGTGCCTGGAGCCGATCCGGGACTACCCTCTTC
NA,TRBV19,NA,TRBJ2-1,CASSIGLATYNEQFF,TGTGCCAGTAGTATAGGTTTAGCGACATACAATGAGCAGTTCTTC
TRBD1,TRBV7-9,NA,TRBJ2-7,CASSETGDYEQYF,TGTGCCAGCAGCGAGACAGGGGACTACGAGCAGTACTTC
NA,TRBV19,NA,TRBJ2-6,CASSLYGGSGANVLTF,TGTGCCAGTAGCTTATACGGCGGCTCTGGGGCCAACGTCCTGACTTTC